This TCR beta chain was retrieved from a study of CD8+ T cells in alopecia areata. Study details: Grafting placed skin from roughly 6-12-month-old C3H/HeJ donors with spontaneous alopecia onto roughly 7-10-week-old female C3H/HeJ mice.

Remarks on this clone: The antigen is unknown. The gene names given are mouse names. The read ends 4 residues shy of where the CDR3 ends; the end is completed using the germline J gene. Other nucleotide sequences from this sample produce the same CDR3.

Study-level points and caveats: Clonality was higher in lesional than normal scalp, especially in alopecia totalis/universalis.

RNA was extracted and reverse transcribed into cDNA as the sequencing template. Assay: immunoSEQ multiplex PCR; the TCRdb copy retains only in-frame clones and omits some. The sample yields roughly 110,000 clones, without any singletons. Germline CDR1 is FNHDT and CDR2 is SITEND (reference sequence). The CDR3 is 14 amino acids. Trimming cost V 5 bases and J 1 base; bases outside gene matches: 4. The origin of this receptor is a C3H/HeJ mouse with alopecia areata. Mice of this strain are of MHC haplotype H2-k. What was sequenced was lesional skin. This chain joins TRBV19 and TRBJ2-7, with TRBD2 matching 9 bases. CDR3: CASSPTGGSYEQYF. The sequenced CDR3 bases are TGTGCCAGCAGCCCCACTGGGGGGTCCTAT.